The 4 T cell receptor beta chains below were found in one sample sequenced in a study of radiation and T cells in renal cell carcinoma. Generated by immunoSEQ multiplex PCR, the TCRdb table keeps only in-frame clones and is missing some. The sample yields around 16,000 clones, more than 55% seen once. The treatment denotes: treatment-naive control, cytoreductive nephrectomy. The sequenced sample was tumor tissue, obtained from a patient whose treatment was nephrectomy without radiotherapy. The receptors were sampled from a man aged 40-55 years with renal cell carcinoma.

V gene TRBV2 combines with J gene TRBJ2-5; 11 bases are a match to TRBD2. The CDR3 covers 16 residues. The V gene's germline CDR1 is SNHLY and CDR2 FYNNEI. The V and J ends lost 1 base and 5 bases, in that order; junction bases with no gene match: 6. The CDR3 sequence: CASSEGSGGALETQYF. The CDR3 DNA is TGTGCCAGCAGTGAAGGTAGCGGGGGGGCTTTGGAGACCCAGTACTTC.

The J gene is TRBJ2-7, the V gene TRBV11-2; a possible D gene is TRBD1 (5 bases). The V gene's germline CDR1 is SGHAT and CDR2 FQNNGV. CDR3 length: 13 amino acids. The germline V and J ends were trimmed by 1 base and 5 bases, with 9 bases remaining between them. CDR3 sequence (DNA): TGTGCCAGCAGCTTAGCAGGGTCCCACGAGCAGTACTTC. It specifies CASSLAGSHEQYF.

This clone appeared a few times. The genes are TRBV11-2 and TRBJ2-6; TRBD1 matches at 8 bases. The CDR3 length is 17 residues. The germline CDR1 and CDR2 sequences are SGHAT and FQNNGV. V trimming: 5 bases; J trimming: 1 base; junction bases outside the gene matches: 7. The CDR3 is CASSPQGGSSGANVLTF. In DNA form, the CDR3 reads TGTGCCAGCAGCCCACAGGGGGGCAGTTCTGGGGCCAACGTCCTGACTTTC.

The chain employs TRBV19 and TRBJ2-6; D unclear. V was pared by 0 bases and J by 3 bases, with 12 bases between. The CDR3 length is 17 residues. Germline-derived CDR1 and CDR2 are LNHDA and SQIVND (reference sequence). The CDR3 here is CASSIDVGVVGANVLTF. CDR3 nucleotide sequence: TGTGCCAGTAGTATAGACGTTGGAGTAGTTGGGGCCAACGTCCTGACTTTC.